A selection of T cell receptor beta chains follows, all from one sample in a study of PD-1 blockade in classical Hodgkin lymphoma. Data came from immunoSEQ multiplex PCR; TCRdb stores just in-frame clones and leaves some out. The table includes around 30,000 clones, approximately 80% detected once. The specimen was CD4+ T cells from blood, collected before the fourth cycle of nivolumab. Receptor source: a human donor with classical Hodgkin lymphoma. CDR3s include the opening cysteine and the closing phenylalanine or tryptophan. Each record gives: clone size, J gene, V gene, D gene, CDR3 DNA, CDR3 protein. A D gene is named only where the DNA matches it firmly. Some rows have no size entry. The others give once, few or many, or a class for an expanded clone.

NA	TRBJ2-4	TRBV20-1	NA	TGCAGTTCCTCAGGGGAGAACATTCAGTACTTC	CSSSGENIQYF
NA	TRBJ2-7	TRBV7-9	TRBD1	TGTGCCAGCAGCTCCTCCGGCGGACAGGGCTCCTACGAGCAGTACTTC	CASSSSGGQGSYEQYF
NA	TRBJ2-7	TRBV5-6	NA	TGTGCCAGCAGCTCACTCGACAGGTACGGCTACGAGCAGTACTTC	CASSSLDRYGYEQYF
NA	TRBJ1-3	TRBV10-3	TRBD1	TGTGCCATCAGTAACCGGGACAGGGAGTGGTATGGTGGAAACACCATATATTTT	CAISNRDREWYGGNTIYF
NA	TRBJ2-5	TRBV7-9	NA	TGTGCCAGCAGCCCCGGGGGGCAGACCCAGTACTTC	CASSPGGQTQYF
NA	TRBJ2-2	TRBV5-1	NA	TGCGCCAGCAATTCTAATTGGGATGGGGAGCTGTTTTTT	CASNSNWDGELFF
NA	TRBJ1-1	TRBV7-2	NA	TGTGCCAGCAGCTGGTCCTGGGACGGCGGGAACACTGAAGCTTTCTTT	CASSWSWDGGNTEAFF
few	TRBJ1-2	TRBV9	NA	TGTGCCAGCAGCGAACGGGGGTTCTATGGCTACACCTTC	CASSERGFYGYTF
NA	TRBJ2-5	TRBV5-1	NA	TGCGCCAGCAGAGAACAGGGGAGGTACCAAGAGACCCAGTACTTC	CASREQGRYQETQYF
NA	TRBJ2-5	TRBV5-1	NA	TGCGCCAGCAGCCTGACCGAGACCCAGTACTTC	CASSLTETQYF
NA	TRBJ1-3	TRBV5-1	TRBD1	TGCGCCAGCGCCGAGACCGGGACAGAGCGGAGCACCATATATTTT	CASAETGTERSTIYF
NA	TRBJ2-3	TRBV5-1	NA	TGCGCCAGCAGCTTTCGAGGGGCCCCCACAGATACGCAGTATTTT	CASSFRGAPTDTQYF
once	TRBJ2-7	TRBV6-5	TRBD1	TGTGCCAGCAGAGGACAGGGATCCTACGAGCAGTACTTC	CASRGQGSYEQYF
few	TRBJ1-2	TRBV27	NA	TGTGCCAGCAGTTTAAGATGGGCGGACTATGGCTACACCTTC	CASSLRWADYGYTF
NA	TRBJ1-1	TRBV27	NA	TGTGCCAGCAGCTCTCAACAGGGTGGCGGAACTGAAGCTTTCTTT	CASSSQQGGGTEAFF
once	TRBJ2-7	TRBV6-5	TRBD2	TGTGCCAGCAGTTACGTAGCTAGCGGGATCTACGAGCAGTACTTC	CASSYVASGIYEQYF
NA	TRBJ2-5	TRBV4-1	TRBD2	TGCGCCAGCAGCCCTGGACTAGCGGGCGGGTTGCCCCAGTACTTC	CASSPGLAGGLPQYF
NA	TRBJ2-3	TRBV5-1	TRBD1	TGCGCCAGCAGCAGGGACAGGGTGGCAGATACGCAGTATTTT	CASSRDRVADTQYF
NA	TRBJ2-1	TRBV7-2	TRBD2	TGTGCCAGCAGCTTAATGAGCGGGGGGGAGGTTGAGCAGTTCTTC	CASSLMSGGEVEQFF
NA	TRBJ2-7	TRBV6-5	TRBD1	TGTGCCAGCAGTCCCTCCGGGACAGGGTACTACGAGCAGTACTTC	CASSPSGTGYYEQYF
NA	TRBJ1-2	TRBV7-9	NA	TGTGCCAGCAGCTTATTACAGGGTGTTTATGGCTACACCTTC	CASSLLQGVYGYTF
NA	TRBJ2-7	TRBV7-9	NA	TGTGCCAGCAGCTTAGCGGCGGGTTCCTACGAGCAGTACTTC	CASSLAAGSYEQYF
few	TRBJ1-1	TRBV5-1	TRBD1	TGCGCCAGCAGCTTGCAGGGGGGGAACACTGAAGCTTTCTTT	CASSLQGGNTEAFF
NA	TRBJ1-3	TRBV5-1	TRBD1	TGCGCCAGCAGGGGGGACAGCGGCTCTGGAAACACCATATATTTT	CASRGDSGSGNTIYF
NA	TRBJ2-3	TRBV27	TRBD2	TGTGCCAGCAGCTCCCTCGCTAGCGGGAGAGGAGATACGCAGTATTTT	CASSSLASGRGDTQYF
NA	TRBJ2-5	TRBV7-9	TRBD1	TGTGCCAGCAGCTTAGGGGGGACAGGGAATCAGGAGACCCAGTACTTC	CASSLGGTGNQETQYF
NA	TRBJ2-2	TRBV5-1	TRBD2	TGCGCCAGCATGCCTCCAGGGCTAGCGGGGTCCGGGGAGCTGTTTTTT	CASMPPGLAGSGELFF
few	TRBJ1-2	TRBV5-4	TRBD1	TGTGCCAGCAGCTTGGTGGGGACAGGGGATGGCTACACCTTC	CASSLVGTGDGYTF
few	TRBJ1-1	TRBV27	NA	TGTGCCAGCAGTTCCGGGACCACGAACACTGAAGCTTTCTTT	CASSSGTTNTEAFF
few	TRBJ1-6	TRBV30	NA	TGTGCCTGGAGTGAGGTACACCCTAATTCACCCCTCCACTTT	CAWSEVHPNSPLHF
NA	TRBJ2-1	TRBV6-6	NA	TGTGCCAGCAGTACTGGTGAGAGCTCCTACAATGAGCAGTTCTTC	CASSTGESSYNEQFF
NA	TRBJ1-2	TRBV28	NA	TGTGCCAGCAGAACGGGGGGCAACTATGGCTACACCTTC	CASRTGGNYGYTF
NA	TRBJ1-4	TRBV29-1	TRBD1	TGCAGCGTTGTTGTAGGGGGCGCAGCGCCTAATGAAAAACTGTTTTTT	CSVVVGGAAPNEKLFF
NA	TRBJ1-4	TRBV7-9	NA	TGTGCCAGCAGCTTAGGCCAGGGTGTGGAAAAACTGTTTTTT	CASSLGQGVEKLFF
NA	TRBJ1-5	TRBV19	NA	TGTGCCAGTAGTATTGTGGAGGGGGTGGGTAATCAGCCCCAGCATTTT	CASSIVEGVGNQPQHF
NA	TRBJ1-2	TRBV5-1	NA	TGCGCCAGCAGCGTCGGGCCGTCTGGGGGCTACACCTTC	CASSVGPSGGYTF
NA	TRBJ1-1	TRBV12-5	NA	TGTGCTAGTGGTTTGGTAAAGGAACGCCCCACTGAAGCTTTCTTT	CASGLVKERPTEAFF
NA	TRBJ2-2	TRBV9	NA	TGTGCCAGCTCCCCCGACGACACCGGGGAGCTGTTTTTT	CASSPDDTGELFF
NA	TRBJ1-2	TRBV5-1	NA	TGCGCCAGCAGCTTGGACGGGATTAGTGGCTACACCTTC	CASSLDGISGYTF
NA	TRBJ2-7	TRBV18	TRBD2	TGTGCCAGCTCTCAGACTAGCACCTACGAGCAGTACTTC	CASSQTSTYEQYF
few	TRBJ2-1	TRBV5-1	NA	TGCGCCAGCAGTGAGGTCGCCAATGAGCAGTTCTTC	CASSEVANEQFF
NA	TRBJ1-6	TRBV5-1	NA	TGCGCCAGCAGCCTTACAGGAGACAGCAATTCACCCCTCCACTTT	CASSLTGDSNSPLHF